The 24 T cell receptor beta chains listed next were all sequenced from one sample in a study of monozygotic twins with inflammatory bowel disease. TCRdb re-called the 5' RACE reads and catalogs CDR3 proteins one per entry, DNA excluded. The listing records a few hundred thousand distinct CDR3 sequences. Sequencing input: blood. The origin of the receptors is a human donor with ulcerative colitis or Crohn's disease, or a healthy co-twin of an affected twin (not recorded which).

J is TRBJ2-7 and V is TRBV20-1; absent DNA, TCRdb's TRBD2 call cannot be checked. CDR1 is DFQATT and CDR2 is SNEGSKA in the germline V gene (reference sequence). This CDR3 is built from 13 residues. CDR3 residues: CSATSGAPYEQYF.

The genes are TRBV6-4 and TRBJ1-2; TCRdb designates TRBD1, a call that cannot be tested without DNA. This CDR3 has 13 residues. The germline V gene encodes CDR1 MRHNA and CDR2 SNTAGT. The CDR3: CASSVWDSYGYTF.

The chain joins TRBV4-3 to TRBJ1-2; TCRdb indicates TRBD1, and absent DNA this call remains unverified. CDR3 size: 15 residues. Germline CDR1 and CDR2: LGHNA and YSLEER. The CDR3: CASSQVGQGWYGYTF.

This sequence joins TRBV5-6 and TRBJ2-1. The CDR3 contains 15 residues. CDR1 and CDR2 from the germline V gene are SGHDT and YYEEEE. This CDR3 reads CASSLVRGSYNEQFF.

The V gene is TRBV6-1, the J gene TRBJ2-1. Germline V lookup: CDR1 MNHNS, CDR2 SASEGT. The CDR3 contains 16 residues. CDR3 in amino acids: CASSEVRQIPYNEQFF.

The J gene is TRBJ1-5, the V gene TRBV7-6; absent DNA, TCRdb's TRBD1 call cannot be checked. There are 16 residues in the CDR3. The germline CDR1 and CDR2 sequences are SGHVS and FNYEAQ. CDR3 amino acids: CASSLAGTGGNQPQHF.

The chain combines TRBV6-2 or TRBV6-3 with TRBJ2-1; TCRdb's D gene call, TRBD2, goes unchecked for lack of DNA. This CDR3 has 17 residues. Germline V CDR1 and CDR2: MNHEY, SVGEGT. The CDR3 loop is CASSYGPSGVSYNEQFF.

The J gene is TRBJ2-3, the V gene TRBV4-1; without DNA, the TCRdb call of TRBD1 cannot be checked. This CDR3 comprises 16 residues. In germline, CDR1 is MGHRA, CDR2 YSYEKL. The CDR3 loop is CASSLRDSYGTDTQYF.

The chain recombines TRBV6-5 with TRBJ1-1; TCRdb lists TRBD1, though no DNA is available to test this call. This CDR3 has 14 amino acids. Looked up from germline, CDR1 is MNHEY and CDR2 is SVGAGI. CDR3 sequence: CASSSGDLQTEAFF.

V is TRBV21-1 and J is TRBJ2-1; TCRdb gives TRBD1 as the D gene, but with no DNA this cannot be confirmed. TRBV21-1 constitutes a pseudogene. The CDR3 length is 13 residues. The CDR3 protein is CASRYRAYNEQFF.

The chain has TRBV12-3 or TRBV12-4 and TRBJ1-2; there is no DNA to check the TCRdb D call of TRBD1. The CDR3 has 13 amino acids. CDR3 sequence reads: CASSRGPGHGYTF.

The rearrangement uses TRBV7-8 and TRBJ1-1. The CDR3 spans 12 residues. Germline V gives CDR1 SGHVS, CDR2 FQNEAQ. The CDR3 here is CASSNRRGGTFF. The whole variable domain, filled in from reference TRBV7-8 and TRBJ1-1, reads GAGVSQSPRYKVAKRGQDVALRCDPISGHVSLFWYQQALGQGPEFLTYFQNEAQLDKSGLPSDRFFAERPEGSVSTLKIQRTQQEDSAVYLCASSNRRGGTFFGQGTRLTVV.

The CDR3 protein is CASSQLLGASGHAEQFF. J is TRBJ2-1 and V is TRBV4-1; the TRBD2 assignment by TCRdb is unverifiable without DNA. Per germline, CDR1 MGHRA and CDR2 YSYEKL. This CDR3 has 17 residues.

The CDR3 reads CASSSAKTSTDTQYF. The chain links TRBV5-4 to TRBJ2-3. CDR3 length: 15 residues. The germline gives CDR1 SGHNT, CDR2 YYREEE (reference sequence). The complete variable domain, with remaining parts taken from reference TRBV5-4 and TRBJ2-3, reads ETGVTQSPTHLIKTRGQQVTLRCSSQSGHNTVSWYQQALGQGPQFIFQYYREEENGRGNFPPRFSGLQFPNYSSELNVNALELDDSALYLCASSSAKTSTDTQYFGPGTRLTVL.

The chain employs TRBV12-3 or TRBV12-4 and TRBJ2-7; the D call from TCRdb, TRBD1, cannot be confirmed without DNA. The CDR3 runs 16 residues. The CDR3 here is CASSLLWDRAPYEQYF.

The CDR3 protein is CASSDPQGEGEKLFF. The V gene is TRBV5-1, the J gene TRBJ1-4; checking the TCRdb D call of TRBD1 is not possible without DNA. Germline CDR1 SGHRS, CDR2 YFSETQ. The CDR3 length is 15 residues. Full variable domain (remainder filled in from reference TRBV5-1 and TRBJ1-4): KAGVTQTPRYLIKTRGQQVTLSCSPISGHRSVSWYQQTPGQGLQFLFEYFSETQRNKGNFPGRFSGRQFSNSRSEMNVSTLELGDSALYLCASSDPQGEGEKLFFGSGTQLSVL.

The J gene is TRBJ1-4, the V gene TRBV5-6; TCRdb's assignment of TRBD1 cannot be checked, as there is no DNA. The CDR3 length is 14 residues. The germline V gene encodes CDR1 SGHDT and CDR2 YYEEEE. The CDR3 reads CASSRDDRNEKLFF.

The gene calls are TRBV7-2 and TRBJ2-5; TCRdb selects TRBD1, and the lack of DNA leaves this call unchecked. The CDR3 runs 16 residues. Per the germline V gene, CDR1 is SGHTA and CDR2 is FQGNSA. Here the CDR3 reads CASSYDGRGREETQYF.

This rearrangement joins TRBV4-1 to TRBJ2-5; TCRdb picks TRBD2, but there is no DNA to check that call. Germline loops: CDR1 MGHRA, CDR2 YSYEKL. The CDR3 consists of 16 residues. CDR3 in amino acids: CASSQTTSGGAETQYF.

The chain links TRBV7-6 to TRBJ1-6; TCRdb picks TRBD1, but there is no DNA to check that call. Per germline, CDR1 SGHVS and CDR2 FNYEAQ. The CDR3 runs 15 residues. Here the CDR3 reads CASSFRTGYNSPLHF.

The chain recombines TRBV24-1 with TRBJ1-4; TCRdb picks TRBD1, but there is no DNA to check that call. This CDR3 is built from 15 residues. Germline V gene sequence: CDR1 KGHDR, CDR2 SFDVKD. The CDR3 spells CATSDTGTGGEKLFF.

The genes are TRBV20-1 and TRBJ1-1; TCRdb selects TRBD1, and the lack of DNA leaves this call unchecked. Germline-derived CDR1 and CDR2 are DFQATT and SNEGSKA (reference sequence). The CDR3 has 15 amino acids. CDR3: CSARGFDRMNTEAFF.

This rearrangement joins TRBV21-1 to TRBJ1-4; TCRdb outputs TRBD1, but without DNA this stays unchecked. TRBV21-1 is flagged as a pseudogene. This CDR3 is built from 15 residues. CDR3 in amino acids: CASSKVPQVAEKLFF.

The chain uses TRBV6-5 and TRBJ2-7; TCRdb designates TRBD1, a call that cannot be tested without DNA. The CDR3 loop spans 17 amino acids. CDR1 and CDR2 from the germline V gene are MNHEY and SVGAGI. The CDR3 sequence: CASSSFGAGAPTYEQYF.